Sequencing of this T cell receptor (beta chain) was carried out in a study of blood T cell repertoires in COVID-19. V lost 5 bases, J lost 3 bases, and 3 bases stayed unmatched. The V gene's germline CDR1 is SEHNR and CDR2 FQNEAQ (reference sequence). There are 16 residues in the CDR3. Authors' methods: Scientists estimated how many nucleated cells there were by amplifying reference gene primers. Profiled with immunoSEQ multiplex PCR; TCRdb holds only in-frame clones, not every one. V and J calls and clone size are copied from that table; D and trimming were computed from the DNA. The sample lists 150,000 to 200,000 clones; around 82% were seen once.

Specimen: peripheral blood. The J gene is TRBJ2-2, the V gene TRBV7-9; 13 nucleotides align to TRBD2. This receptor was identified in a man aged 55 to 69 with active or convalescent COVID-19. CDR3 in DNA: TGTGCCAGCAGCGCCACTAGCGGGGGGGACACCGGGGAGCTGTTTTTT. Its translation is CASSATSGGDTGELFF.